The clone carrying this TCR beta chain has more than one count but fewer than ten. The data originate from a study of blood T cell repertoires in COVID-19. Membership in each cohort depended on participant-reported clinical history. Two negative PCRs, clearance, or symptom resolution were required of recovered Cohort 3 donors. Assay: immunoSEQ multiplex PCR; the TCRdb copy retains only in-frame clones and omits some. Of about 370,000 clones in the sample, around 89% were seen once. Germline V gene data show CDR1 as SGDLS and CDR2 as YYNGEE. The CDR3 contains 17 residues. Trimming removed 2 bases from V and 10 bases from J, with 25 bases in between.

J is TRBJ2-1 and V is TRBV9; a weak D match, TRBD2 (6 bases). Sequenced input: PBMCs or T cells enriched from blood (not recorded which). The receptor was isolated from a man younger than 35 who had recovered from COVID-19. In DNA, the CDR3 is TGTGCCAGCAGCGTTACCGACGGAGGGTTCGGGAGTGTAGAGCAGTTCTTC. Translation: CASSVTDGGFGSVEQFF.